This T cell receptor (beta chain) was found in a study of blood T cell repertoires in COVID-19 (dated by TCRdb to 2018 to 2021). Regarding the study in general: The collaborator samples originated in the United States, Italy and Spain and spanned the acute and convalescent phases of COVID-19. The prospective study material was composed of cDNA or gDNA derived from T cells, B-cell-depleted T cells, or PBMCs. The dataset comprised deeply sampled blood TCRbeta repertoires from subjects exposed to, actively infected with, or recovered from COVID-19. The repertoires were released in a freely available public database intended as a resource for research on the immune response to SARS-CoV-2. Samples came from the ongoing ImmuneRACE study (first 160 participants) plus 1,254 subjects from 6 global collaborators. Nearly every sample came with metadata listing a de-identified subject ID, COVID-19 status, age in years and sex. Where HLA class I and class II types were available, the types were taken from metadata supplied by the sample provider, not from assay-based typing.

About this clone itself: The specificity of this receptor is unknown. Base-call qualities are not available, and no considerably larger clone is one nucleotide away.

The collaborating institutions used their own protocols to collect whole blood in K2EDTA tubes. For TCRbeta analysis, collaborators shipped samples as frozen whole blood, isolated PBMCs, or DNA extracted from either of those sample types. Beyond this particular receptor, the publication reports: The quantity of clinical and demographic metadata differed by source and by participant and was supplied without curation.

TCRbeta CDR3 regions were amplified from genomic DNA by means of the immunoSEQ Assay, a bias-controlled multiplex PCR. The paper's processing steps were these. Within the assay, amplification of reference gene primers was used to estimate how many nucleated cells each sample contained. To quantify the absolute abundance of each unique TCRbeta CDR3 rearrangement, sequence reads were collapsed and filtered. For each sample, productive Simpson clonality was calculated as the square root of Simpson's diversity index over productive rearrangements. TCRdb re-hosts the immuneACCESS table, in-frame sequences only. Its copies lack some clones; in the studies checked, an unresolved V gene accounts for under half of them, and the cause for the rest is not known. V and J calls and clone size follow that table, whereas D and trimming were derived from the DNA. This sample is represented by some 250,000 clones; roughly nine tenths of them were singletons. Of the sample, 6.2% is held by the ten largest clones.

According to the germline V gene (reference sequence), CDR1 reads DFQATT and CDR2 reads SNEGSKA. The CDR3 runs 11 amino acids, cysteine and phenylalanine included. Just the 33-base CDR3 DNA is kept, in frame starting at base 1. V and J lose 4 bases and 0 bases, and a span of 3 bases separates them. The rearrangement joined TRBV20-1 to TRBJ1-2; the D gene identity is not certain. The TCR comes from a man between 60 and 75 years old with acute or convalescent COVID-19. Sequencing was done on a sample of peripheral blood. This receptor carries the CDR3 CSAITNYGYTF. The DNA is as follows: TGCAGTGCTATAACTAACTATGGCTACACCTTC.